Below are 14 T cell receptor beta chains sequenced from a single sample in a study of beta chain features in type 1 diabetes. All of the isolated RNA was reverse transcribed, so expressed TCRB transcripts were sequenced. Data came from immunoSEQ multiplex PCR; TCRdb stores just in-frame clones and leaves some out. The repertoire holds around 340,000 clones, with around 9% as singletons. The antigens these receptors bind are not known. Study-wide results and caveats: Researchers report that Type 1 diabetes patients had moderately but significantly shorter TCRB CDR3s across all four CD4+ subsets.

Sequenced: central memory CD4+ T cells from blood. These receptors all stem from a man under 40 with type 1 diabetes.

The chain links TRBV5-1 to TRBJ2-7; D remains unclear. The V gene lost 4 bases and the J gene lost 4 bases, with 9 bases spanning the gap. Germline V lookup: CDR1 SGHRS, CDR2 YFSETQ. The CDR3 has 12 amino acids. This CDR3 reads CASSVADYEQYF. The CDR3 bases are TGCGCCAGCAGCGTCGCAGATTACGAGCAGTACTTC.

This clone came up a few times. This chain uses TRBV9 with TRBJ1-6; D perhaps matches TRBD1 (5 bases). The CDR3 runs 14 residues. V gave up 4 bases and J gave up 8 bases, with 13 bases separating them. From germline, CDR1 is SGDLS and CDR2 YYNGEE. CDR3 amino acids: CASSPGTDYSPLHF. CDR3 sequence (DNA): TGTGCCAGCAGCCCCGGGACGGACTATTCACCCCTCCACTTT.

This clone was observed a few times. In DNA, the CDR3 is TGTGCCAGCAGCTTAGGGGGGGCTCAACAGCCCCAGCATTTT. Translating gives CASSLGGAQQPQHF. This chain joins TRBV7-9 and TRBJ1-5; possibly TRBD1 for D (6 bases). The V gene lost 1 base and the J gene lost 7 bases, with 11 bases spanning the gap. The germline V gene has CDR1 SEHNR and CDR2 FQNEAQ (reference sequence). There are 14 residues in the CDR3. The full variable domain, its missing parts supplied by reference TRBV7-9 and TRBJ1-5, is DTGVSQNPRHKITKRGQNVTFRCDPISEHNRLYWYRQTLGQGPEFLTYFQNEAQLEKSRLLSDRFSAERPKGSFSTLEIQRTEQGDSAMYLCASSLGGAQQPQHFGDGTRLSIL.

This clone showed up just a few times. At the DNA level, this CDR3 is encoded by other sequences in the same sample as well. V and J are TRBV28 and TRBJ2-7; unclear D gene. Trimming took off 4 bases at V and 4 bases at J, with 5 bases between the two ends. CDR1 is MDHEN, CDR2 SYDVKM, per germline. This CDR3 is 11 amino acids long. The DNA for the CDR3 is TGTGCCAGCAGTTCAGTTTACGAGCAGTACTTC. As protein: CASSSVYEQYF.

This clone was detected only a few times. V gene TRBV18 combines with J gene TRBJ1-2, with 7 bases fitting TRBD1. This CDR3 is built from 13 residues. After removal of 6 bases from V and 3 bases from J, the junction contained 4 bases not matched to a gene. Germline CDR1 and CDR2: KGHSH and LQKENI. The CDR3 DNA reads as TGTGCCAGCTCTACAGGGGTCGACTATGGCTACACCTTC. It encodes CASSTGVDYGYTF. Supplemented by reference TRBV18 and TRBJ1-2, the full variable domain reads NAGVMQNPRHLVRRRGQEARLRCSPMKGHSHVYWYRQLPEEGLKFMVYLQKENIIDESGMPKERFSAEFPKEGPSILRIQQVVRGDSAAYFCASSTGVDYGYTFGSGTRLTVV.

This clone was observed a few times. The chain joins TRBV9 to TRBJ2-7; 8 bases line up with TRBD2. This CDR3 is built from 16 residues. Germline CDR1 reads SGDLS; CDR2 reads YYNGEE. Trimming at V came to 3 bases and at J to 6 bases, leaving 14 bases not matched to a gene. The CDR3 DNA is TGTGCCAGCAGCGCAGACTCGGTGGTAGCGGGACGCGAGCAGTACTTC. Protein: CASSADSVVAGREQYF. The variable domain in full, with the rest retrieved from reference TRBV9 and TRBJ2-7, is DSGVTQTPKHLITATGQRVTLRCSPRSGDLSVYWYQQSLDQGLQFLIQYYNGEERAKGNILERFSAQQFPDLHSELNLSSLELGDSALYFCASSADSVVAGREQYFGPGTRLTVT.

The rearrangement links TRBV30 to TRBJ2-5, with 11 bases aligning to TRBD2. J was trimmed by 4 bases and V by 5 bases; bases with no gene match: 6. Per the germline V gene, CDR1 is GTSNPN and CDR2 is SVGIG (reference sequence). The CDR3 spans 14 residues. CDR3 region: CAWGVGLAGETQYF. The DNA of the CDR3 is TGTGCCTGGGGCGTCGGACTAGCGGGAGAGACCCAGTACTTC.

This clone has just a few counts. The V call is TRBV4-1, the J call TRBJ1-1; the match to TRBD1 covers 9 bases. This CDR3 comprises 14 residues. The ends lost 7 bases at V and 6 bases at J; junction bases unmatched: 9. Germline V CDR1 and CDR2: MGHRA, YSYEKL. In nucleotides, the CDR3 is TGCGCCAGCAACAGGGACAGGGATCAGGCTGAAGCTTTCTTT. It yields the protein CASNRDRDQAEAFF.

This clone was seen a few times. This rearrangement joins TRBV7-9 to TRBJ2-5; 9 nucleotides match TRBD2. CDR1 SEHNR and CDR2 FQNEAQ come from the germline V gene (reference sequence). V trimming: 5 bases; J trimming: 2 bases; junction bases outside the gene matches: 3. This CDR3 is 14 amino acids long. This CDR3 is CASSATSGQETQYF. CDR3 coding DNA: TGTGCCAGCAGCGCGACTAGCGGACAAGAGACCCAGTACTTC.

The V call is TRBV2, the J call TRBJ2-7; D perhaps matches TRBD1 (5 bases). Per germline, CDR1 SNHLY and CDR2 FYNNEI. Trimming took off 6 bases at V and 5 bases at J, with 14 bases between the two ends. This CDR3 is 13 amino acids long. DNA of the CDR3: TGTGCCAGCAGCAGGCGAGGCAGGGACGAGCAGTACTTC. Amino acids: CASSRRGRDEQYF. Based on the CDR3 plus reference TRBV2 and TRBJ2-7, the full variable domain is EPEVTQTPSHQVTQMGQEVILRCVPISNHLYFYWYRQILGQKVEFLVSFYNNEISEKSEIFDDQFSVERPDGSNFTLKIRSTKLEDSAMYFCASSRRGRDEQYFGPGTRLTVT.

About this clone: Other DNA sequences of this sample code for an identical CDR3. The V call is TRBV20-1, the J call TRBJ1-1; D ambiguous. The CDR3 extends over 11 amino acids. Per the germline V gene, CDR1 is DFQATT and CDR2 is SNEGSKA (reference sequence). The V gene lost 3 bases and the J gene lost 3 bases, with 5 bases spanning the gap. DNA for the CDR3: TGCAGTGCTAGGGACTACACTGAAGCTTTCTTT. The encoded protein is CSARDYTEAFF.

There are a few counts of this clone. This chain uses TRBV14 with TRBJ2-7; tentatively, D is TRBD2 (5 bases). Germline CDR1 and CDR2: SGHDN and FVKESK. Deletions cut 4 bases from V and 1 base from J, with 17 bases between. The CDR3 spans 16 residues. CDR3 DNA: TGTGCCAGCAGCCGCCTCAGCGGAACCCAATCCTACGAGCAGTACTTC. Amino acids: CASSRLSGTQSYEQYF.

This clone was recorded a few times. The rearrangement links TRBV9 to TRBJ1-6; the D gene is possibly TRBD1 (5 bases). The CDR3 is 15 amino acids. V was clipped by 0 bases and J by 5 bases, with 9 bases between them. CDR1 is SGDLS, CDR2 YYNGEE, per germline. CDR3 bases: TGTGCCAGCAGCGTAGGACAGAATCATAATTCACCCCTCCACTTT. Protein: CASSVGQNHNSPLHF.

V and J are TRBV28 and TRBJ1-1; TRBD1 matches 10 bases. From germline, CDR1 is MDHEN and CDR2 SYDVKM. V shed 5 bases, J shed 4 bases, and the junction held 7 bases outside the gene matches. This CDR3 comprises 15 residues. CDR3 protein: CASSPGQGTATEAFF. CDR3 in DNA: TGTGCCAGCAGTCCGGGACAGGGGACGGCCACTGAAGCTTTCTTT.